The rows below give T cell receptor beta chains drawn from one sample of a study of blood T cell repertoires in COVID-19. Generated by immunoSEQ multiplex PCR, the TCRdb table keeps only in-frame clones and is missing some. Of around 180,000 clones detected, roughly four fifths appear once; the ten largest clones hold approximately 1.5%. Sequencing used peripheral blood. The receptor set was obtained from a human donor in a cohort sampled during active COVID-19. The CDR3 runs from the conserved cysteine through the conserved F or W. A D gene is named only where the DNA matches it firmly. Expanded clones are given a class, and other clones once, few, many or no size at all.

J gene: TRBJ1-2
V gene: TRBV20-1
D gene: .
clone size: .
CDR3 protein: CSARHDFYTF
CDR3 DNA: TGCAGTGCTAGGCACGACTTCTACACCTTC

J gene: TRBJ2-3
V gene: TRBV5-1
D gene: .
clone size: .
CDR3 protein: CASSLAVADTQYF
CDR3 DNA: TGCGCCAGCAGCCTGGCTGTCGCAGATACGCAGTATTTT

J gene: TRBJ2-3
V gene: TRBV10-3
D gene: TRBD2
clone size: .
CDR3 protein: CAISLAGGRTDTQYF
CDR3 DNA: TGTGCCATCAGTCTAGCGGGAGGGCGTACAGATACGCAGTATTTT

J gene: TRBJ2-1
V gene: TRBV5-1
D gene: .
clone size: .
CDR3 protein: CASSLELRDTYNEQFF
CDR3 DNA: TGCGCCAGCAGCTTGGAACTACGGGACACCTACAATGAGCAGTTCTTC

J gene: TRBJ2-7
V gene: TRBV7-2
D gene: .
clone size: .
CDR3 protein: CASSLVRGGSSYEQYF
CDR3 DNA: TGTGCCAGCAGCTTAGTTCGAGGTGGAAGCTCCTACGAGCAGTACTTC

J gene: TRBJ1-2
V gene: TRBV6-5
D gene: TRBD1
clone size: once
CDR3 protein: CASRAGGWGYTF
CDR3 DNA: TGTGCCAGCAGGGCAGGGGGTTGGGGCTACACCTTC

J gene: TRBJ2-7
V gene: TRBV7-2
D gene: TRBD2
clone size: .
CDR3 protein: CASSLETPGLAGHPYEQYF
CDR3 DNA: TGTGCCAGCAGCCTAGAAACACCGGGACTAGCGGGCCACCCCTACGAGCAGTACTTC

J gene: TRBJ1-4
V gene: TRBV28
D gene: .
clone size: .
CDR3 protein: CASSLRTVSNEKLFF
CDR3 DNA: TGTGCCAGCAGTCTTAGGACAGTTAGTAATGAAAAACTGTTTTTT

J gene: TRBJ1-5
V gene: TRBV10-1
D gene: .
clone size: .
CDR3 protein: CASAPGGGNQPQHF
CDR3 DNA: TGCGCCAGCGCCCCGGGAGGTGGCAATCAGCCCCAGCATTTT

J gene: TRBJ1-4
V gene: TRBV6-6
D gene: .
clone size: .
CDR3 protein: CASSQGEQLFF
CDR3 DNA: TGTGCCAGCAGTCAGGGAGAACAACTGTTTTTT

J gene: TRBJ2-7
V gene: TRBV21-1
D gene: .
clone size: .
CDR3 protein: CASSKGLRREWNYEQYF
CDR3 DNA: TGTGCCAGCAGCAAAGGGTTGAGGAGGGAGTGGAACTACGAGCAGTACTTC

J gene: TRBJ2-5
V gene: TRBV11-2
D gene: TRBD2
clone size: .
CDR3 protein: CASSPSGGYMETQYF
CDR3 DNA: TGTGCCAGCAGCCCAAGCGGGGGGTATATGGAGACCCAGTACTTC

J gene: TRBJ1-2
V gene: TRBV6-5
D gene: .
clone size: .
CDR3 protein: CASSYSVSTGQNGYTF
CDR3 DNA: TGTGCCAGCAGTTACTCAGTGTCCACAGGGCAGAATGGCTACACCTTC

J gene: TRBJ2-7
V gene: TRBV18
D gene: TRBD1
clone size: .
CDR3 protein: CASSPLEGAEQYF
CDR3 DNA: TGTGCCAGCTCACCACTTGAGGGGGCCGAGCAGTACTTC

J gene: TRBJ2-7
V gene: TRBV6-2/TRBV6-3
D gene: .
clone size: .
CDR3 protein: CASSYVGGLDGREQYF
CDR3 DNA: TGTGCCAGCAGTTACGTTGGAGGCCTGGACGGCCGGGAGCAGTACTTC

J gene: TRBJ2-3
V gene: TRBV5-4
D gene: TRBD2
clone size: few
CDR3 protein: CASSAGTSGRTDTQYF
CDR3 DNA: TGTGCCAGCAGCGCCGGGACTAGCGGACGCACAGATACGCAGTATTTT

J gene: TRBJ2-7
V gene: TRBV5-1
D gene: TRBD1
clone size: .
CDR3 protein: CASSLGDRSPNEQYF
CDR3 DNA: TGCGCCAGCAGCTTGGGGGACAGGTCCCCCAACGAGCAGTACTTC

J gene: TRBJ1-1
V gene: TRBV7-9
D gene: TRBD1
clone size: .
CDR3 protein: CASSQPGTGVSNTEAFF
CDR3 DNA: TGTGCCAGCAGCCAACCCGGGACAGGGGTTTCGAACACTGAAGCTTTCTTT

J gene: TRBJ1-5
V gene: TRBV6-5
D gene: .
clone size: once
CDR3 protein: CASSKGQGSNQPQHF
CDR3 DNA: TGTGCCAGCAGTAAGGGGCAGGGAAGCAATCAGCCCCAGCATTTT

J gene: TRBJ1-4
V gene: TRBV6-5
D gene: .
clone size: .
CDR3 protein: CASRAQGGGEKLFF
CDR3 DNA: TGTGCCAGCAGAGCTCAGGGCGGGGGTGAAAAACTGTTTTTT

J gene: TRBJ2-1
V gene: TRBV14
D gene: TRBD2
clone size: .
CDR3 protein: CASSHGSSGPLAYNEQFF
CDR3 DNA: TGTGCCAGCAGCCATGGGTCTAGCGGACCCTTGGCCTACAATGAGCAGTTCTTC

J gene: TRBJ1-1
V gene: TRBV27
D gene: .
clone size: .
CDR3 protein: CASSLKRGGEGEAFF
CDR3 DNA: TGTGCCAGCAGTTTAAAAAGGGGGGGGGAAGGTGAAGCTTTCTTT

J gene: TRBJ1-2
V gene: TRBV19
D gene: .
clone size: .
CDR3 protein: CASSLHLPRADGYTF
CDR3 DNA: TGTGCCAGTAGCCTTCATCTCCCCAGGGCAGATGGCTACACCTTC

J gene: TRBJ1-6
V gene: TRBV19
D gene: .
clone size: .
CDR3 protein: CASSTEPGRGSPLHF
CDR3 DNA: TGTGCCAGTAGTACTGAACCGGGGAGAGGATCACCCCTCCACTTT

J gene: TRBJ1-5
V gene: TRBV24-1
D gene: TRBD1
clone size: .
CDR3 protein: CATSDTGGRQPQHF
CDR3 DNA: TGTGCCACCAGTGATACAGGGGGCAGGCAGCCCCAGCATTTT

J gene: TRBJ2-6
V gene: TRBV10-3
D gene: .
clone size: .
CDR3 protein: CAISRDNSRSGANVLTF
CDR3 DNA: TGTGCCATCAGCCGGGACAACTCCCGCTCTGGGGCCAACGTCCTGACTTTC

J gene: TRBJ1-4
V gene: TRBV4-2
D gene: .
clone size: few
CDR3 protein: CASSQGARDNEKLFF
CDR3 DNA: TGTGCCAGCAGCCAAGGGGCCAGAGATAATGAAAAACTGTTTTTT

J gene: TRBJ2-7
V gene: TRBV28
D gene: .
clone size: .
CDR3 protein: CASSRGIISYEQYF
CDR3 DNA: TGTGCCAGCAGTAGGGGCATAATTTCTTACGAGCAGTACTTC

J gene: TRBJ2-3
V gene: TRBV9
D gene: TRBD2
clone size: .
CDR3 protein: CASSVAPSSGVTDTQYF
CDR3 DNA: TGTGCCAGCAGCGTAGCGCCATCTAGCGGGGTCACAGATACGCAGTATTTT

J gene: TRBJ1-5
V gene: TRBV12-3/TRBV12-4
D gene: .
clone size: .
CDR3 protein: CASKSGSNQPQHF
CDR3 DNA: TGTGCCAGCAAGTCAGGGAGCAATCAGCCCCAGCATTTT

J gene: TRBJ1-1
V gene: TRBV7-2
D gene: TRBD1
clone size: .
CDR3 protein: CASSRQGPTEAFF
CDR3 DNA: TGTGCCAGCAGCCGACAGGGGCCCACTGAAGCTTTCTTT

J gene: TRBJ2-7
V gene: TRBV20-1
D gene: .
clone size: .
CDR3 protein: CSATTGYEQYF
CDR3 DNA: TGCAGTGCAACTACAGGGTACGAGCAGTACTTC

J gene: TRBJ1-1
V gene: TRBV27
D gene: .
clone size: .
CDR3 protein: CASSLEPQGANTEAFF
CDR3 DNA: TGTGCCAGCAGTTTAGAACCGCAGGGCGCGAACACTGAAGCTTTCTTT

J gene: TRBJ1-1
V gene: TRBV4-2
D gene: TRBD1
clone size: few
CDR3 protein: CASSQDWGQGNTEAFF
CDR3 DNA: TGTGCCAGCAGCCAAGATTGGGGACAGGGAAACACTGAAGCTTTCTTT

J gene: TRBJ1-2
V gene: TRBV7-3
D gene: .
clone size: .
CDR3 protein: CASSFGPGLSGDYGYTF
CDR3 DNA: TGTGCCAGCAGCTTTGGCCCAGGGCTAAGTGGGGACTATGGCTACACCTTC

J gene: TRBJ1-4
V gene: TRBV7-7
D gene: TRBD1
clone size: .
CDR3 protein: CASSSWTGGLGNEKLFF
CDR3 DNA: TGTGCTAGCAGCTCCTGGACAGGGGGCCTGGGAAATGAAAAACTGTTTTTT

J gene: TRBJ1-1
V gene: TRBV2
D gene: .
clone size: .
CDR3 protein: CASSEQKNTEAFF
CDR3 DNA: TGTGCCAGCAGTGAACAGAAGAACACTGAAGCTTTCTTT

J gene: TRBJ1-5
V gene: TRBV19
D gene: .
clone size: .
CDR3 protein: CASSIRWSRRGGYSNQPQHF
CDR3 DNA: TGTGCCAGTAGTATAAGGTGGAGCAGGAGGGGGGGGTATAGCAATCAGCCCCAGCATTTT

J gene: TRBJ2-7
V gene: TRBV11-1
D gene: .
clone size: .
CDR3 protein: CASSHITGYEQYF
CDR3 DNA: TGTGCCAGCAGCCATATTACGGGATACGAGCAGTACTTC

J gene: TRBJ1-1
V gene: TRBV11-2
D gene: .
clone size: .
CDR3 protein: CASSSHQGMNTEAFF
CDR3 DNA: TGTGCCAGCAGCTCCCATCAGGGGATGAACACTGAAGCTTTCTTT

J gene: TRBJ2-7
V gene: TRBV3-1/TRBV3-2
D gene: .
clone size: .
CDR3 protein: CASSYLNYEQYF
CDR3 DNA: TGTGCCAGCAGCTACCTAAACTACGAGCAGTACTTC

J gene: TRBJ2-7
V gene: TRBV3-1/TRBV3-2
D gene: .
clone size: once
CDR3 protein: CASSQRGLQYF
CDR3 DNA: TGTGCCAGCAGCCAGCGGGGATTGCAGTACTTC

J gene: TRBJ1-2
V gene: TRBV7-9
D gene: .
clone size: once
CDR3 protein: CASSVGDYGYTF
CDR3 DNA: TGTGCCAGCAGCGTGGGAGACTATGGCTACACCTTC

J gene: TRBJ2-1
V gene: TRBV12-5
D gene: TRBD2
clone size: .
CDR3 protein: CASGQTGAFLTSGRASEQFF
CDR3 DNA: TGTGCTAGTGGCCAGACAGGGGCCTTCCTGACTAGCGGGAGGGCGAGTGAGCAGTTCTTC

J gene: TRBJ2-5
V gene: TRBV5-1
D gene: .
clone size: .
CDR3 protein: CASKVATQETQYF
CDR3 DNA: TGCGCCAGTAAGGTGGCGACTCAAGAGACCCAGTACTTC

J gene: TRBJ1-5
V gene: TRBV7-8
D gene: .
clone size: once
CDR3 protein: CASSQNRERANQPQHF
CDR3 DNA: TGTGCCAGCAGCCAAAACAGGGAAAGGGCCAATCAGCCCCAGCATTTT